This T cell receptor (beta chain) was captured in a study of early T cells in non-severe SARS-CoV-2 infection. At the level of the study: Chains were not paired, and sequencing was done on bulk RNA from unsorted whole blood.

This clonotype was counted at least ten times. Attachment of unique molecular identifiers was made to individual cDNA molecules. TCRdb recomputed calls from the 5' RACE reads with MiXCR, one row per CDR3 protein. This table has roughly 110,000 distinct CDR3 sequences, 11% appearing once. Trimming cost V 5 bases and J 8 bases; bases outside gene matches: 11. The germline CDR1 and CDR2 sequences are MNHEY and SMNVEV (reference sequence). The CDR3 length is 15 residues. The J gene is TRBJ2-4, the V gene TRBV27; 8 bases map to TRBD1. The TCR was taken from an adult who was a healthcare worker with PCR-confirmed SARS-CoV-2 infection or an uninfected control (not recorded which). Input material: whole blood. DNA for the CDR3: TGTGCCAGCAGTCCCACAGGGGGGCTCCGGCACATTCAGTACTTC. As protein: CASSPTGGLRHIQYF.